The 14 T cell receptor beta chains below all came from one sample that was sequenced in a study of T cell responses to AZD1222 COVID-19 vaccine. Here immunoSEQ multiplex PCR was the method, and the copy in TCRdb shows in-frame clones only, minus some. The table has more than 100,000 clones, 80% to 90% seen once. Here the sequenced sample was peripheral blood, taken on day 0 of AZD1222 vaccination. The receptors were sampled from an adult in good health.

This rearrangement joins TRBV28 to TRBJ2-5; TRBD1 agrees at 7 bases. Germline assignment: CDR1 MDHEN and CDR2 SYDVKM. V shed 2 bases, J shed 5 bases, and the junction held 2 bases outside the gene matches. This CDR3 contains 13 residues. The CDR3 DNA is TGTGCCAGCAGTTTAGACAGGGACGAGACCCAGTACTTC. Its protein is CASSLDRDETQYF.

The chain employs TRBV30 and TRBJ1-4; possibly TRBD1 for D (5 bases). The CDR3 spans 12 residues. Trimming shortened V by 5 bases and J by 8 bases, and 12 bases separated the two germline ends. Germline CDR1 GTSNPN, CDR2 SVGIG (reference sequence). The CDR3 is CAWGTVEEKLFF. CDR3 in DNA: TGTGCCTGGGGGACCGTAGAGGAAAAACTGTTTTTT. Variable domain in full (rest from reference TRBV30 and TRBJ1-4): SQTIHQWPATLVQPVGSPLSLECTVEGTSNPNLYWYRQAAGRGLQLLFYSVGIGQISSEVPQNLSASRPQDRQFILSSKKLLLSDSGFYLCAWGTVEEKLFFGSGTQLSVL.

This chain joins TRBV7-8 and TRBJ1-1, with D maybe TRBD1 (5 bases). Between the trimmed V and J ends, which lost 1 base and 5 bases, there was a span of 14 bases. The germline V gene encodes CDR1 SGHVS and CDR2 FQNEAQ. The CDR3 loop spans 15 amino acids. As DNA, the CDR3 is TGTGCCAGCAGCTTAGAGGGACGGGGAAAAACTGAAGCTTTCTTT. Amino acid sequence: CASSLEGRGKTEAFF.

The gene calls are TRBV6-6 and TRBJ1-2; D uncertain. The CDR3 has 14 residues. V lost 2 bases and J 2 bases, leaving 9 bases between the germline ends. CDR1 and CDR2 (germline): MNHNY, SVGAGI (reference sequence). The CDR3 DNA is TGTGCCAGCAGTTACCCCCAGGCGAACTATGGCTACACCTTC. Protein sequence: CASSYPQANYGYTF.

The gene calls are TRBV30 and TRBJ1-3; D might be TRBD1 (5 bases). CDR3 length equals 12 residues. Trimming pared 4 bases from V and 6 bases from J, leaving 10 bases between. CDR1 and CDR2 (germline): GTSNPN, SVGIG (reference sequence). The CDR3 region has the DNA TGTGCCTGGACAGGGCAGAAAAACACCATATATTTT. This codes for CAWTGQKNTIYF.

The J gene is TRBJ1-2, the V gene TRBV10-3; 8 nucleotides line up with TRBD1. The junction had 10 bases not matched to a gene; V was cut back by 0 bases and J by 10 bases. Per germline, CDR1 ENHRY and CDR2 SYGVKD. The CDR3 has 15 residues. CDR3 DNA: TGTGCCATCAGTGAGTCGATATCGGACAGGGTGGCCTACACCTTC. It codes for CAISESISDRVAYTF.

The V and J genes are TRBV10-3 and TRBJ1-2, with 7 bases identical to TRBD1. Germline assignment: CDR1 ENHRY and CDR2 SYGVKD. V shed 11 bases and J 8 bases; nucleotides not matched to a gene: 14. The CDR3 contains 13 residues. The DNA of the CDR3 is TGTGCCGGGGAGGACAGGCCGCGGGACGGCTACACCTTC. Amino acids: CAGEDRPRDGYTF.

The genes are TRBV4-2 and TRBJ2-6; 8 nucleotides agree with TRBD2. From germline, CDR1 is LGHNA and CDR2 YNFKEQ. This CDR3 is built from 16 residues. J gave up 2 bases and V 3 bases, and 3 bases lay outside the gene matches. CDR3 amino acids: CASSHGGGAGANVLTF. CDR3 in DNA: TGTGCCAGCAGCCACGGGGGGGGTGCTGGGGCCAACGTCCTGACTTTC.

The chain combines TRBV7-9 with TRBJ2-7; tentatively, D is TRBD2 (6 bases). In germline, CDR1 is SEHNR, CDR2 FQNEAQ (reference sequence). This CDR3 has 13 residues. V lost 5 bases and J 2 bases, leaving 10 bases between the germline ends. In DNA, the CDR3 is TGTGCCAGCAGCACCCCGGGAGCCTACGAGCAGTACTTC. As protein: CASSTPGAYEQYF.

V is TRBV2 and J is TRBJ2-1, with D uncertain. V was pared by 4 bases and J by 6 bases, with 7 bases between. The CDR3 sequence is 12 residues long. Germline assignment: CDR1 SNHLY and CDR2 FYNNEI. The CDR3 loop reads CASSVLVNEQFF. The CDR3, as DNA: TGTGCCAGCAGTGTTTTAGTCAATGAGCAGTTCTTC. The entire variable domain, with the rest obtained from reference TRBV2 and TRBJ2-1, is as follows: EPEVTQTPSHQVTQMGQEVILRCVPISNHLYFYWYRQILGQKVEFLVSFYNNEISEKSEIFDDQFSVERPDGSNFTLKIRSTKLEDSAMYFCASSVLVNEQFFGPGTRLTVL.

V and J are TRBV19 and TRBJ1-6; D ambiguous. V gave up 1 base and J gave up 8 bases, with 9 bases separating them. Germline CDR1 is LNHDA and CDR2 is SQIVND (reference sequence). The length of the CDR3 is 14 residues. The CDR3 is CASSIGQNDSPLHF. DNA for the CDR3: TGTGCCAGTAGTATAGGGCAGAACGATTCACCCCTCCACTTT. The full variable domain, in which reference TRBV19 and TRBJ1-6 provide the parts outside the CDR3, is DGGITQSPKYLFRKEGQNVTLSCEQNLNHDAMYWYRQDPGQGLRLIYYSQIVNDFQKGDIAEGYSVSREKKESFPLTVTSAQKNPTAFYLCASSIGQNDSPLHFGNGTRLTVT.

The DNA of the CDR3 is TGTGCCAGCAGCGGACAGGGGAGCTCCTACAATGAGCAGTTCTTC. It encodes CASSGQGSSYNEQFF. The chain uses TRBV9 and TRBJ2-1; 8 bases line up with TRBD1. J was trimmed by 0 bases and V by 3 bases; bases with no gene match: 2. The CDR3 has 15 residues. CDR1 is SGDLS and CDR2 is YYNGEE in the germline V gene.

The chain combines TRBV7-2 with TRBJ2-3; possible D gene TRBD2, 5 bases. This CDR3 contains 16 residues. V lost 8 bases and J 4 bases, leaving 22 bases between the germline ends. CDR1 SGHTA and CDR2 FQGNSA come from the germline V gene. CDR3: CASALGRGTVADTQYF. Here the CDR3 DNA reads TGTGCCAGCGCCCTTGGCCGGGGAACTGTGGCAGATACGCAGTATTTT.

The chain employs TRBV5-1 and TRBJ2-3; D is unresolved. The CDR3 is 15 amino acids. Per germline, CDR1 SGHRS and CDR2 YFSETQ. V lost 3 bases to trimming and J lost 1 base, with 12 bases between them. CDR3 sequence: CASSSASGRTDTQYF. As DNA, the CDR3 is TGCGCCAGCAGCTCCGCCTCAGGCCGCACAGATACGCAGTATTTT.